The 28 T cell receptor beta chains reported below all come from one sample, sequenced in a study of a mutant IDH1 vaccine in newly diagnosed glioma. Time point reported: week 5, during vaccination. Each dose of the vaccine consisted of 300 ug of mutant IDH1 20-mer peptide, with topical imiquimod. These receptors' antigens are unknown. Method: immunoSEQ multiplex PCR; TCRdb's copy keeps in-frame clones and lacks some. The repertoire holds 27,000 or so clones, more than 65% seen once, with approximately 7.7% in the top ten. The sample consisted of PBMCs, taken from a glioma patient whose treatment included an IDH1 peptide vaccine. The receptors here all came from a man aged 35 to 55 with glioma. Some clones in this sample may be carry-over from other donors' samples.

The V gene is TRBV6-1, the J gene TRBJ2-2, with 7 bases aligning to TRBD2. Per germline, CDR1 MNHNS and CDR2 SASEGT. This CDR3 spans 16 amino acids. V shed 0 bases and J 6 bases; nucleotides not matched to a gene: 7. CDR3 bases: TGTGCCAGCAGTGAAGCGAGTGGGGGGGTGGCCGGGGAGCTGTTTTTT. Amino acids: CASSEASGGVAGELFF.

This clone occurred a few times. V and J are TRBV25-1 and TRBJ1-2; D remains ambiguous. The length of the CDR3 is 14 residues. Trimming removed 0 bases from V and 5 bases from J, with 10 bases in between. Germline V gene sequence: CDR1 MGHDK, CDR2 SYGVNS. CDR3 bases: TGTGCCAGCAGTGAATATAGTACTCTGTATGGCTACACCTTC. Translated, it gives CASSEYSTLYGYTF.

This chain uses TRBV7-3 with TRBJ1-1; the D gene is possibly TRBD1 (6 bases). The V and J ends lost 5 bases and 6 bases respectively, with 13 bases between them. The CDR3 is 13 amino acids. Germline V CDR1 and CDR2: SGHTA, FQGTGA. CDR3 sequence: CASSATGISEAFF. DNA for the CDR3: TGTGCCAGCAGCGCTACAGGGATATCTGAAGCTTTCTTT. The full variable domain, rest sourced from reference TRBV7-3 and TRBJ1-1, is GAGVSQTPSNKVTEKGKYVELRCDPISGHTALYWYRQSLGQGPEFLIYFQGTGAADDSGLPNDRFFAVRPEGSVSTLKIQRTERGDSAVYLCASSATGISEAFFGQGTRLTVV.

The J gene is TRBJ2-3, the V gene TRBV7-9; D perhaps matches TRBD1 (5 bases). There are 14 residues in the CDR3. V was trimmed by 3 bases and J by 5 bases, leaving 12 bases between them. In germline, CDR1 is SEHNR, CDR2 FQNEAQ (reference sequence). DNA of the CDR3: TGTGCCAGCAGCTTCCCAGGGCTCGGAGATACGCAGTATTTT. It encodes CASSFPGLGDTQYF.

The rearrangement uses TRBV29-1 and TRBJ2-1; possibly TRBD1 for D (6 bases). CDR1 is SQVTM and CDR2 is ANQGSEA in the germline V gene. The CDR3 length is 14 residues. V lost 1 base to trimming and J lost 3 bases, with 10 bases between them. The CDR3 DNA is TGCAGCGTTGAAGGAGGGGGATACTACAATGAGCAGTTCTTC. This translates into CSVEGGGYYNEQFF.

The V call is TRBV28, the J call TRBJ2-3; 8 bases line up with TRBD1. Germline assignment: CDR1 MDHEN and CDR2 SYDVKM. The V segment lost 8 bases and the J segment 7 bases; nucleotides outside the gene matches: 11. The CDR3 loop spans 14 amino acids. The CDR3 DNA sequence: TGTGCCAGCCTCGGACAGGGAGCTGGAAATACGCAGTATTTT. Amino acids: CASLGQGAGNTQYF.

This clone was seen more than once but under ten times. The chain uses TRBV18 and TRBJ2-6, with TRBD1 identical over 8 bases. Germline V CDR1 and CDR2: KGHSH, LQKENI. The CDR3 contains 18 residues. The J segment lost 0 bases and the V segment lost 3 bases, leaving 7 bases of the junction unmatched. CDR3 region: CASSPGQGPLSGANVLTF. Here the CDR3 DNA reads TGTGCCAGCTCACCCGGACAGGGCCCTCTCTCTGGGGCCAACGTCCTGACTTTC.

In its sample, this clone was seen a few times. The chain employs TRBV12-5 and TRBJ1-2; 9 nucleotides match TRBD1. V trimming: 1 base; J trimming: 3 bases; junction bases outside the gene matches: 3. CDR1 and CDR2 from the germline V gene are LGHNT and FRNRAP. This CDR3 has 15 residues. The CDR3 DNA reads TGTGCTAGTGGTTTGGGGACAGGGGCGGACTATGGCTACACCTTC. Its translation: CASGLGTGADYGYTF.

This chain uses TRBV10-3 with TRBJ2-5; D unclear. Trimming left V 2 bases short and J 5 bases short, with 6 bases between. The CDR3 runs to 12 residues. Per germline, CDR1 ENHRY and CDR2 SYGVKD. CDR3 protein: CAISEEAETQYF. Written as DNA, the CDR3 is TGTGCCATCAGTGAGGAGGCGGAGACCCAGTACTTC.

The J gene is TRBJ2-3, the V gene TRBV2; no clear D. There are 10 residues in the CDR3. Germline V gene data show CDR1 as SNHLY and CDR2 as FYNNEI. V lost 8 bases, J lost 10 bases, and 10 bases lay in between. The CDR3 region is CASEFRAQYF. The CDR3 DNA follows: TGTGCCAGCGAGTTTCGGGCGCAGTATTTT.

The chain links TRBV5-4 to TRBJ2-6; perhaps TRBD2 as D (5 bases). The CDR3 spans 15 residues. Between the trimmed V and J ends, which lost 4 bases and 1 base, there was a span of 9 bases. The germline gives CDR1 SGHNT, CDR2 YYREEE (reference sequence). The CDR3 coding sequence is TGTGCCAGCAGCGGGTGGGAGTCTGGGGCCAACGTCCTGACTTTC. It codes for CASSGWESGANVLTF.

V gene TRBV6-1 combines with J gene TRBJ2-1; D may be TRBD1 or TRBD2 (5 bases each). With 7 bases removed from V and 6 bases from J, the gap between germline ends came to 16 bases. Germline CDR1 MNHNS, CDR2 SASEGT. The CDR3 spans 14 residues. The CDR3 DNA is TGTGCCAGCATTTCGACGGGGACGGTCAATGAGCAGTTCTTC. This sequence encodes CASISTGTVNEQFF.

In DNA form, the CDR3 reads TGTGCCTGGAGACCCACAGGGAACTATGGCTACACCTTC. Amino acid sequence: CAWRPTGNYGYTF. This chain links TRBV30 with TRBJ1-2, with TRBD1 as a possible D gene (6 bases). V lost 3 bases to trimming and J lost 2 bases, with 10 bases between them. The germline gives CDR1 GTSNPN, CDR2 SVGIG (reference sequence). This CDR3 region has 13 residues.

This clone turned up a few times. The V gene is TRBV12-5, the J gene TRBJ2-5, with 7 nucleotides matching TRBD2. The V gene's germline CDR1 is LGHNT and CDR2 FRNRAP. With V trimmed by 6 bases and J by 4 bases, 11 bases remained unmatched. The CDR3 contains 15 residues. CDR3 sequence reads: CASGSGTTSPETQYF. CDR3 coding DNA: TGTGCTAGTGGCTCCGGGACTACCTCTCCAGAGACCCAGTACTTC. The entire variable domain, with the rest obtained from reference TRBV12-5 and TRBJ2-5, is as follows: DARVTQTPRHKVTEMGQEVTMRCQPILGHNTVFWYRQTMMQGLELLAYFRNRAPLDDSGMPKDRFSAEMPDATLATLKIQPSEPRDSAVYFCASGSGTTSPETQYFGPGTRLLVL.

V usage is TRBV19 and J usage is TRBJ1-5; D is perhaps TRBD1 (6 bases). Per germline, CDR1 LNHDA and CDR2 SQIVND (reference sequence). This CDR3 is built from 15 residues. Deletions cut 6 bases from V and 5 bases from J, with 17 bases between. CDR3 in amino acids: CASRADGEGDQPQHF. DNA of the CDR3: TGTGCCAGTAGAGCAGACGGTGAGGGGGATCAGCCCCAGCATTTT.

DNA of the CDR3: TGCGCCAGCAGCTTGGCCAAGGGCGTGCAGTTCTTC. Translation: CASSLAKGVQFF. The J gene is TRBJ2-1, the V gene TRBV5-1; D gene unclear. Germline loops: CDR1 SGHRS, CDR2 YFSETQ. The CDR3 runs to 12 residues. Deletions cut 0 bases from V and 12 bases from J, with 10 bases between.

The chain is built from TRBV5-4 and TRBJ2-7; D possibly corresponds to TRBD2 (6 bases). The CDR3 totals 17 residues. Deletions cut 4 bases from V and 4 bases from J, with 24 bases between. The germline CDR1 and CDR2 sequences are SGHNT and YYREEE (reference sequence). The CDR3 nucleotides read TGTGCCAGCAGCCGGGGCAAGTTGGGGGGTTCACGTTACGAGCAGTACTTC. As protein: CASSRGKLGGSRYEQYF.

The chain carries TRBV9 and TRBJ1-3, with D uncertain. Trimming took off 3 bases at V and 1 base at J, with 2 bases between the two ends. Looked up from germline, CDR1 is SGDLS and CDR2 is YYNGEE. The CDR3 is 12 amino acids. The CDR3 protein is CASSGSGNTIYF. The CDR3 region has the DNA TGTGCCAGCAGCGGATCTGGAAACACCATATATTTT.

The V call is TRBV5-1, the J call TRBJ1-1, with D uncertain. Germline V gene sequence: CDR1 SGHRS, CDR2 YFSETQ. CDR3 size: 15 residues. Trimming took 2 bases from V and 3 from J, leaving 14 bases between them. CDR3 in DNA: TGCGCCAGCAGCTTCTGGGGAGGGATAGACACTGAAGCTTTCTTT. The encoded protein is CASSFWGGIDTEAFF.

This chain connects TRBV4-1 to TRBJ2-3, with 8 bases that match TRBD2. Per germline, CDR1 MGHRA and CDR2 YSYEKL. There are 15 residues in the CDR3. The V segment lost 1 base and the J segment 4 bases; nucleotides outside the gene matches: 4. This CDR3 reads CASSQGSGGPDTQYF. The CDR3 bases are TGCGCCAGCAGCCAAGGGTCGGGGGGGCCAGATACGCAGTATTTT.

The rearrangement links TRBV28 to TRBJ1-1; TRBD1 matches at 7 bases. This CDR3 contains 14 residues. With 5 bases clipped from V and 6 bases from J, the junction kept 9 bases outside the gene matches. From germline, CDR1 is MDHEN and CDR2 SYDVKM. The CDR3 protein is CASSIYRGVAEAFF. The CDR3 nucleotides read TGTGCCAGCAGTATATACAGGGGAGTAGCTGAAGCTTTCTTT.

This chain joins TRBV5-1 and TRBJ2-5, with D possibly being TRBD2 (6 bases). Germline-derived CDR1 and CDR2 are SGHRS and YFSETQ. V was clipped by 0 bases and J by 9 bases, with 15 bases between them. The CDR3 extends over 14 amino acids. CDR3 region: CASSLGTGVSAQYF. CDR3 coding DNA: TGCGCCAGCAGCTTGGGGACGGGAGTGTCGGCCCAGTACTTC.

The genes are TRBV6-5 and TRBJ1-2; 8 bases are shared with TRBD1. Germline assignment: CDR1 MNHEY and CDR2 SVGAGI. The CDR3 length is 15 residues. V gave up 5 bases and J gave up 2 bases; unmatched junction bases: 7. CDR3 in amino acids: CASSLRRTGNYGYTF. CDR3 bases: TGTGCCAGCAGTCTCAGAAGGACAGGGAACTATGGCTACACCTTC.

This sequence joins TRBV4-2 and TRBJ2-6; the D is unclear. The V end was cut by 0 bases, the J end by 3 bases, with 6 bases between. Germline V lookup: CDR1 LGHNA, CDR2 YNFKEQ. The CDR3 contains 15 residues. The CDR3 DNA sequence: TGTGCCAGCAGCCAAGAAGCTCTTGGGGCCAACGTCCTGACTTTC. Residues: CASSQEALGANVLTF.

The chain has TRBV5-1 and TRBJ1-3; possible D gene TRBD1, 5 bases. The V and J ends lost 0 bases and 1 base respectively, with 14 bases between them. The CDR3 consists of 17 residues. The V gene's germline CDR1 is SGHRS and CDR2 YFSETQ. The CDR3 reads CASSLDFRRQSGNTIYF. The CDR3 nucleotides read TGCGCCAGCAGCTTGGATTTTCGTCGACAGTCTGGAAACACCATATATTTT. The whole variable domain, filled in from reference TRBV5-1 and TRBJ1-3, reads KAGVTQTPRYLIKTRGQQVTLSCSPISGHRSVSWYQQTPGQGLQFLFEYFSETQRNKGNFPGRFSGRQFSNSRSEMNVSTLELGDSALYLCASSLDFRRQSGNTIYFGEGSWLTVV.

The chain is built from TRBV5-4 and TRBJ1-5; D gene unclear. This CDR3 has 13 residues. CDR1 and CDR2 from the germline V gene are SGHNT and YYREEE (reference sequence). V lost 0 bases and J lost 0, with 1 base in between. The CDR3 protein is CASSLGSNQPQHF. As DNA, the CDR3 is TGTGCCAGCAGCTTGGGTAGCAATCAGCCCCAGCATTTT.

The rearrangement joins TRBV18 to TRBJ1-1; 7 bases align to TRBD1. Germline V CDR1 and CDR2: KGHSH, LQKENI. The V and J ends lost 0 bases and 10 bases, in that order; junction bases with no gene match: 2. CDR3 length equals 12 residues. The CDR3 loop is CASSPPGGSAFF. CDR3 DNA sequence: TGTGCCAGCTCACCACCAGGGGGCTCAGCTTTCTTT.

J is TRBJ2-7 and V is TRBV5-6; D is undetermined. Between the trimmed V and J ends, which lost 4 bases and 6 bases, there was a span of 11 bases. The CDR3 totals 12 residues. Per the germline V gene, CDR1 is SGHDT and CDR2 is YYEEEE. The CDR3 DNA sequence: TGTGCCAGCAGCGTGACCCGTCTCGAGCAGTACTTC. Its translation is CASSVTRLEQYF.